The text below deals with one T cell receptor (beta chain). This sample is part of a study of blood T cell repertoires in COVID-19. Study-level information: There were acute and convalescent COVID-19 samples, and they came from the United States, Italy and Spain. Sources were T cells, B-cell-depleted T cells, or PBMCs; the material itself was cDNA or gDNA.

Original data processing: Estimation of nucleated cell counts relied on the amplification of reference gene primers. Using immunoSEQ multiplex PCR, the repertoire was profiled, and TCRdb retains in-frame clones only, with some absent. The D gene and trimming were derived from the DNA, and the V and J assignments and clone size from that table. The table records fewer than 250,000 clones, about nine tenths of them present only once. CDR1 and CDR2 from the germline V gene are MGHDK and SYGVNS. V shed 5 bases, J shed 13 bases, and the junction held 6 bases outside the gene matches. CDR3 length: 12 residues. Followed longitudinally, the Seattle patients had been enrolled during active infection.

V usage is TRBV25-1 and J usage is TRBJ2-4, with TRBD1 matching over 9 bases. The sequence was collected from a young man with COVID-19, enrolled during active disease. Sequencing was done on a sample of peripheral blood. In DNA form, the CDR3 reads TGTGCCAGCAGTAAGGGGACAGGGTGGCAGTACTTC. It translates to CASSKGTGWQYF.